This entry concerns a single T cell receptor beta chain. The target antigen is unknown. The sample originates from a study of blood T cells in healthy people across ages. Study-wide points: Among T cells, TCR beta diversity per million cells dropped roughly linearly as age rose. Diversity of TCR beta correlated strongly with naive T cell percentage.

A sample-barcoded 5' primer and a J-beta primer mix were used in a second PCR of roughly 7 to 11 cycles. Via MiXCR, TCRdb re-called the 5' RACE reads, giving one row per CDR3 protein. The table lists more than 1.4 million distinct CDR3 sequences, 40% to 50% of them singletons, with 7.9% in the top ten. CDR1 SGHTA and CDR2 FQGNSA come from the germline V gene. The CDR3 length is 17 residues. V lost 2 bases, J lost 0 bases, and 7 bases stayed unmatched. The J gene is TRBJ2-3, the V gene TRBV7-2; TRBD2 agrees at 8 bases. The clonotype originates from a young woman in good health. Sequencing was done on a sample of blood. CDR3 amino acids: CASSLNPVAGSTDTQYF. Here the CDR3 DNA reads TGTGCCAGCAGCTTAAACCCTGTAGCGGGAAGCACAGATACGCAGTATTTT.